Detailed here is one TCR beta chain. Its antigen is currently unknown. This entry belongs to a study of cytomegalovirus exposure and HLA in healthy donors. Across the study: The study's early data release held about 77 million unique TCRs from HLA-typed donors.

Germline CDR1 and CDR2: MGHRA and YSYEKL. Trimming took 4 bases from V and 4 from J; bases not matched to a gene: 3. The CDR3 sequence is 14 residues long. Primers for the PCR totalled 60 Vbeta and 13 Jbeta. Clones were sequenced by immunoSEQ multiplex PCR, and TCRdb holds only the in-frame ones, with some missing. The data show under 140,000 clones, around 84% seen once. Findings and limits, study-wide: Sequencing likely caused a cluster of highly shared sequence variants.

The specimen was PBMCs. The TCR sequence derives from a woman in her twenties or thirties in good health and CMV-seronegative. The chain combines TRBV4-1 with TRBJ1-5; 8 bases fit TRBD1. The CDR3, as DNA: TGCGCCAGCAGCCCTGACAGGGGAAATCAGCCCCAGCATTTT. Translated: CASSPDRGNQPQHF.